The 25 T cell receptor beta chains reported below all come from one sample, sequenced in a study of blood T cell repertoires in COVID-19. This table comes from immunoSEQ multiplex PCR, and its TCRdb copy is limited to in-frame clones, with some not included. The sample shows about 200,000 clones, around four fifths of them seen only once. Sequencing used peripheral blood. These receptors came from a man aged 60 to 69 with COVID-19, enrolled during active disease.

The V gene is TRBV11-2, the J gene TRBJ1-1, with D hard to call. The germline V gene has CDR1 SGHAT and CDR2 FQNNGV. The CDR3 is 12 amino acids. Trimming took off 1 base at V and 10 bases at J, with 10 bases between the two ends. The CDR3 coding sequence is TGTGCCAGCAGCTTAGCCCCAAGCCCAGCTTTCTTT. The encoded protein is CASSLAPSPAFF.

The chain employs TRBV7-9 and TRBJ1-2, with D tentatively TRBD1 (6 bases). Germline values: CDR1 SEHNR, CDR2 FQNEAQ (reference sequence). Trimming took 10 bases from V and 3 from J, leaving 18 bases between them. The CDR3 totals 14 residues. CDR3 in amino acids: CATQRGGLDYGYTF. DNA of the CDR3: TGTGCCACCCAGAGGGGGGGACTCGACTATGGCTACACCTTC.

The gene calls are TRBV5-4 and TRBJ2-7, with D possibly TRBD2 on 6 matching bases. Germline assignment: CDR1 SGHNT and CDR2 YYREEE (reference sequence). The CDR3 spans 14 residues. V gave up 0 bases and J gave up 1 base, with 8 bases separating them. Written as DNA, the CDR3 is TGTGCCAGCAGCTTGGCCGGGGGATCCTACGAGCAGTACTTC. It specifies CASSLAGGSYEQYF.

The chain uses TRBV7-2 and TRBJ2-7; no clear D gene. Trimming removed 2 bases from V and 3 bases from J, with 14 bases in between. Per the germline V gene, CDR1 is SGHTA and CDR2 is FQGNSA. The length of the CDR3 is 15 residues. DNA for the CDR3: TGTGCCAGCAGCTTAATAACATTCTTTGGCTACGAGCAGTACTTC. This translates into CASSLITFFGYEQYF.

This rearrangement joins TRBV5-6 to TRBJ1-2, with TRBD1 matching 7 bases. Germline values: CDR1 SGHDT, CDR2 YYEEEE. There are 14 residues in the CDR3. Trimming took 4 bases from V and 2 from J; bases not matched to a gene: 5. The CDR3 coding sequence is TGTGCCAGCAGCGCGGGGACAGTGAACTATGGCTACACCTTC. It is translated as CASSAGTVNYGYTF.

The rearrangement joins TRBV5-4 to TRBJ1-2; 7 bases match TRBD1. Per the germline V gene, CDR1 is SGHNT and CDR2 is YYREEE (reference sequence). V lost 4 bases and J lost 4; bases outside the gene matches: 13. The CDR3 consists of 16 residues. The CDR3 loop is CASSGGSVRTGYGYTF. The CDR3, as DNA: TGTGCCAGCAGCGGGGGCTCTGTAAGGACAGGCTATGGCTACACCTTC.

The CDR3, as DNA: TGCGCCAGCAGCTTGGCCTGGACAGGGAAGGTAACAGATACGCAGTATTTT. This codes for CASSLAWTGKVTDTQYF. The chain recombines TRBV5-1 with TRBJ2-3; 8 bases are shared with TRBD1. The CDR3 covers 17 residues. CDR1 is SGHRS, CDR2 YFSETQ, per germline. V gave up 0 bases and J gave up 3 bases; unmatched junction bases: 9.

V is TRBV5-8 and J is TRBJ2-2, with a weak D call TRBD1 (6 bases). CDR3 length: 18 amino acids. CDR1 and CDR2 (germline): SGHTS, YDEGEE. V lost 5 bases and J lost 2, with 22 bases in between. The CDR3 sequence is CASSPNWKQGPNTGELFF. The CDR3 nucleotides read TGTGCCAGCAGTCCTAATTGGAAACAGGGACCTAACACCGGGGAGCTGTTTTTT.

The chain joins TRBV28 to TRBJ1-2; TRBD1 aligns across 10 bases. Per germline, CDR1 MDHEN and CDR2 SYDVKM. The V segment lost 5 bases and the J segment 4 bases; nucleotides outside the gene matches: 1. The CDR3 consists of 13 residues. The CDR3 DNA reads as TGTGCCAGCAGTCGACAGGGGGCCTATGGCTACACCTTC. This translates into CASSRQGAYGYTF.

The rearrangement uses TRBV6-5 and TRBJ2-2, with 7 bases matching TRBD2. There are 13 residues in the CDR3. Germline V CDR1 and CDR2: MNHEY, SVGAGI. The trim removed 6 bases at V and 6 bases at J, leaving 4 bases unmatched. CDR3 region: CASRGLVSGELFF. The DNA for the CDR3 is TGTGCCAGCAGAGGACTAGTCTCCGGGGAGCTGTTTTTT.

The chain links TRBV9 to TRBJ2-7, with D tentatively TRBD1 (6 bases). The V end lost 3 bases, the J end lost 2 bases, and 21 bases lay between the germline ends. This CDR3 has 17 residues. The germline V gene has CDR1 SGDLS and CDR2 YYNGEE. The CDR3 nucleotides are TGTGCCAGCAGCGGCTCCTGGACAGCCCCGTCCCCCTACGAGCAGTACTTC. It encodes CASSGSWTAPSPYEQYF. The full variable domain, with the rest looked up from reference TRBV9 and TRBJ2-7, is DSGVTQTPKHLITATGQRVTLRCSPRSGDLSVYWYQQSLDQGLQFLIQYYNGEERAKGNILERFSAQQFPDLHSELNLSSLELGDSALYFCASSGSWTAPSPYEQYFGPGTRLTVT.

The chain is built from TRBV15 and TRBJ1-5, with D possibly TRBD1 on 5 matching bases. The V and J ends lost 1 base and 4 bases respectively, with 20 bases between them. Germline loops: CDR1 LNHNV, CDR2 YYDKDF (reference sequence). The CDR3 is made up of 18 amino acids. CDR3 DNA: TGTGCCACCAGCAGAGTTGCTGGGGGGGGAGCTTATAATCAGCCCCAGCATTTT. As protein: CATSRVAGGGAYNQPQHF.

The chain uses TRBV9 and TRBJ2-2, with D possibly being TRBD1 (6 bases). The CDR3 totals 15 residues. V lost 6 bases and J 5 bases, leaving 17 bases between the germline ends. In germline, CDR1 is SGDLS, CDR2 YYNGEE. DNA for the CDR3: TGTGCCAGCAATACAGGGCTCCAAGGGACCGGGGAGCTGTTTTTT. Amino acid sequence: CASNTGLQGTGELFF. The complete variable domain, with remaining parts taken from reference TRBV9 and TRBJ2-2, reads DSGVTQTPKHLITATGQRVTLRCSPRSGDLSVYWYQQSLDQGLQFLIQYYNGEERAKGNILERFSAQQFPDLHSELNLSSLELGDSALYFCASNTGLQGTGELFFGEGSRLTVL.

The chain recombines TRBV6-6 with TRBJ1-2; D is possibly TRBD1 (5 bases). The CDR3 has 13 amino acids. Germline CDR1 is MNHNY and CDR2 is SVGAGI (reference sequence). V lost 6 bases to trimming and J lost 6 bases, with 14 bases between them. CDR3: CASRYPAGDGYTF. The CDR3 DNA is TGTGCCAGCAGATACCCGGCGGGGGATGGCTACACCTTC.

CDR3 sequence reads: CASSPGRLTEAFF. The CDR3 bases are TGTGCCAGCTCTCCAGGGCGGCTCACTGAAGCTTTCTTT. The chain links TRBV27 to TRBJ1-1; a possible D gene is TRBD1 (5 bases). V lost 8 bases, J lost 4 bases, and 14 bases lay in between. Germline CDR1 reads MNHEY; CDR2 reads SMNVEV (reference sequence). This CDR3 region has 13 residues.

J is TRBJ1-1 and V is TRBV11-2; D gene uncertain. The V end lost 4 bases, the J end lost 1 base, and 19 bases lay between the germline ends. Germline CDR1 SGHAT, CDR2 FQNNGV. CDR3 length equals 17 residues. CDR3 sequence: CASSSQGRAVRNTEAFF. CDR3 DNA: TGTGCCAGCAGCTCCCAAGGGAGAGCGGTTAGGAACACTGAAGCTTTCTTT.

This rearrangement joins TRBV12-3 or TRBV12-4 to TRBJ2-7; D is perhaps TRBD1 (6 bases). The CDR3 contains 13 residues. Trimming removed 3 bases from V and 5 bases from J, with 11 bases in between. The CDR3, as DNA: TGTGCCAGCAGTTTCAACAGGGCCCACGAGCAGTACTTC. Translation gives CASSFNRAHEQYF.

The CDR3 bases are TGTGCCAGCAGCCTAAAGTGGACAGCTAACTATGGCTACACCTTC. It codes for CASSLKWTANYGYTF. The gene calls are TRBV2 and TRBJ1-2; TRBD1 is a possible D gene (6 bases). The germline V gene has CDR1 SNHLY and CDR2 FYNNEI. The CDR3 is 15 residues long. V was pared by 6 bases and J by 0 bases, with 14 bases between.

The J gene is TRBJ1-2, the V gene TRBV11-2; D gene unclear. The CDR3 extends over 14 amino acids. Trimming removed 4 bases from V and 6 bases from J, with 15 bases in between. CDR1 and CDR2 from the germline V gene are SGHAT and FQNNGV. The CDR3 nucleotides are TGTGCCAGCAGCTCCCACGGGGTAAATAATGGCTACACCTTC. Encoded protein: CASSSHGVNNGYTF.

The chain combines TRBV11-2 with TRBJ1-2, with D tentatively TRBD1 (5 bases). The germline V and J ends were trimmed by 3 bases and 2 bases, with 7 bases remaining between them. The CDR3 has 13 residues. CDR1 and CDR2 from the germline V gene are SGHAT and FQNNGV. In DNA, the CDR3 is TGTGCCAGCAGCTTCGGGGGGAACTATGGCTACACCTTC. Its translation is CASSFGGNYGYTF.

The CDR3 loop is CASSQNYALHF. CDR3 nucleotides: TGTGCCAGCAGCCAGAACTATGCTCTCCACTTT. V usage is TRBV11-2 and J usage is TRBJ1-6; D unclear. CDR3 length: 11 amino acids. CDR1 and CDR2 from the germline V gene are SGHAT and FQNNGV. Trimming removed 5 bases at V and 16 bases at J, with 12 bases between.

The J gene is TRBJ1-5, the V gene TRBV2; 7 positions agree with TRBD1. V shed 3 bases, J shed 7 bases, and the junction held 9 bases outside the gene matches. Per germline, CDR1 SNHLY and CDR2 FYNNEI. This CDR3 contains 15 residues. The CDR3: CASSEAGGEVQPQHF. In DNA, the CDR3 is TGTGCCAGCAGTGAGGCAGGGGGAGAGGTACAGCCCCAGCATTTT.

V usage is TRBV5-1 and J usage is TRBJ2-1; maybe TRBD1 (6 bases). V lost 5 bases and J 2 bases, leaving 14 bases between the germline ends. This CDR3 comprises 15 residues. From germline, CDR1 is SGHRS and CDR2 YFSETQ. CDR3 loop: CASSQVGAAYNEQFF. The CDR3 DNA follows: TGCGCCAGCAGTCAAGTGGGGGCGGCCTACAATGAGCAGTTCTTC.

Regarding this clone: One junction end disagrees with the germline gene, perhaps due to a read error. The chain recombines TRBV11-2 with TRBJ2-4, with D perhaps matching TRBD1 (5 bases). Germline CDR1 is SGHAT and CDR2 is FQNNGV. This CDR3 is 16 amino acids long. Here the CDR3 reads CASSLEMGWGGNIQYF. CDR3 in DNA: TGTGCCAGCAGCCTAGAGATGGGTTGGGGCGGTAACATTCAGTACTTC.

This chain uses TRBV29-1 with TRBJ1-5; D might be TRBD1 (5 bases). The ends were cut back, 4 bases at V and 5 bases at J, with 12 bases in the middle. The CDR3 is 13 amino acids. Germline V gene lookup returns CDR1 SQVTM and CDR2 ANQGSEA. CDR3 amino acids: CSVAPGNDQPQHF. CDR3 nucleotides: TGCAGCGTTGCGCCAGGGAATGATCAGCCCCAGCATTTT.